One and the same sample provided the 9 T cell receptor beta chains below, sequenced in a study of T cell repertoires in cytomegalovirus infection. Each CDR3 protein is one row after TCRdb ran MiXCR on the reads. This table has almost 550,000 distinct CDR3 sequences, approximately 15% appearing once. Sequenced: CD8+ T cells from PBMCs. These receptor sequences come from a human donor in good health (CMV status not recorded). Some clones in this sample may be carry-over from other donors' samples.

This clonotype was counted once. CDR3 bases: TGTGCCAGCAGTTTATTCCCCGGGACAGCGGCCCATGAGCAGTTCTTC. Translated: CASSLFPGTAAHEQFF. V and J are TRBV27 and TRBJ2-1; the match to TRBD1 covers 7 bases. The CDR3 covers 16 residues. The trim removed 1 base at V and 8 bases at J, leaving 11 bases unmatched. Germline values: CDR1 MNHEY, CDR2 SMNVEV (reference sequence).

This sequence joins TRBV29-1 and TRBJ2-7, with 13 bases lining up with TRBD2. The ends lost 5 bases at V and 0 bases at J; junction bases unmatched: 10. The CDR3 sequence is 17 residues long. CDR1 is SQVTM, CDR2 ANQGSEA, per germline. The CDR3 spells CSVLRRGLAGISYEQYF. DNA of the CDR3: TGCAGCGTTCTCCGGAGGGGACTAGCGGGAATCTCCTACGAGCAGTACTTC.

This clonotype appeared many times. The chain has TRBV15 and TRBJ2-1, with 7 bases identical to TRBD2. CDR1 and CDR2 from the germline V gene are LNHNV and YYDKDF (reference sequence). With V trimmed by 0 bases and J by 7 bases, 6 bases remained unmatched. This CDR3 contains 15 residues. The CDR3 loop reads CATSRDRGLGNEQFF. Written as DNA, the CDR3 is TGTGCCACCAGCAGAGATCGCGGACTAGGGAATGAGCAGTTCTTC. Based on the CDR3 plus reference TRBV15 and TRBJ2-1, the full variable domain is DAMVIQNPRYQVTQFGKPVTLSCSQTLNHNVMYWYQQKSSQAPKLLFHYYDKDFNNEADTPDNFQSRRPNTSFCFLDIRSPGLGDTAMYLCATSRDRGLGNEQFFGPGTRLTVL.

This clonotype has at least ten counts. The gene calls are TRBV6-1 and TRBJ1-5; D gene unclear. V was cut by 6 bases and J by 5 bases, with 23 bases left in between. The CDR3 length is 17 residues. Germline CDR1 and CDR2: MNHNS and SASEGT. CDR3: CASRTTGLLNGDQPQHF. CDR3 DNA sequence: TGTGCCAGCAGGACGACCGGCCTACTAAACGGGGATCAGCCCCAGCATTTT.

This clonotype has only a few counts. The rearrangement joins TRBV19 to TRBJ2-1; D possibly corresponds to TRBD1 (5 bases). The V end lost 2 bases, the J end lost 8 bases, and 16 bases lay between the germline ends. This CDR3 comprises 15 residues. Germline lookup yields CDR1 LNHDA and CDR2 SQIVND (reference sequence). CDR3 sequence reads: CASSISGASSDEQFF. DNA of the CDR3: TGTGCCAGTAGTATAAGTGGGGCTAGTTCGGATGAGCAGTTCTTC.

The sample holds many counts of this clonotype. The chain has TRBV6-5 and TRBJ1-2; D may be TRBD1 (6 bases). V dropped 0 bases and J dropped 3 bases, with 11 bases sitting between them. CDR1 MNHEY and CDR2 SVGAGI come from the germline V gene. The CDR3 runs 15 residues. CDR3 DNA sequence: TGTGCCAGCAGTTACTCTGGGGGCGTATACTATGGCTACACCTTC. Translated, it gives CASSYSGGVYYGYTF.

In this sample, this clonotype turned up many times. CDR3 sequence (DNA): TGTGCCAGCAGCATCACGCCAGGGGGCGGAACTGAAGCTTTCTTT. Translation: CASSITPGGGTEAFF. The V gene is TRBV7-2, the J gene TRBJ1-1; 8 bases are shared with TRBD1. Germline CDR1 SGHTA, CDR2 FQGNSA. V lost 5 bases, J lost 5 bases, and 10 bases stayed unmatched. This CDR3 comprises 15 residues.

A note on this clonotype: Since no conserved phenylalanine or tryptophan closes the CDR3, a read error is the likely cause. The DNA for the CDR3 is TGTGCCAGCAGTTACGGGGCTGAGACCCAGTACTTA. Its protein is CASSYGAETQYL. This chain connects TRBV27 to TRBJ2-5; perhaps D is TRBD1 or TRBD2 (5 bases each). V shed 4 bases and J shed 5 bases, with 8 bases lying between them. The germline V gene encodes CDR1 MNHEY and CDR2 SMNVEV (reference sequence). This CDR3 region has 12 residues.

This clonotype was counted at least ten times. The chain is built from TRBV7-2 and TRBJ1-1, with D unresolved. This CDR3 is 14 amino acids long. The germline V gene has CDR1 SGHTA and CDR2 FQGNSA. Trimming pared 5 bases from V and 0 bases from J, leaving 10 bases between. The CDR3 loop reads CASSPPEVNTEAFF. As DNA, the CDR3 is TGTGCCAGCAGCCCCCCGGAGGTGAACACTGAAGCTTTCTTT.